The 18 T cell receptor beta chains presented below share a single source sample, sequenced in a study of regulatory T cells in long-lasting Graves disease. Investigators prepared the TCR beta libraries by applying iRepertoire HTBI primers and Arm-PCR of CDR3 regions. One entry per CDR3 protein, called by TCRdb with MiXCR from the multiplex PCR reads. The sample holds some 330,000 distinct CDR3 sequences, approximately 12% seen once. The time point here: newly diagnosed GD, antithyroid drugs for less than 3 months. Isolated PBMC RNA provided the starting material for the TCR library. Another study also made use of these data, one on T cells in Graves' hyperthyroidism and ophthalmopathy.

The sequencing used peripheral blood mononuclear cells (PBMCs), collected at new diagnosis, from a patient treated with antithyroid drugs. The receptors here all came from a woman aged 18-29 years with Graves disease.

This clonotype was seen many times. The chain has TRBV20-1 and TRBJ1-1; TRBD1 might be the D (6 bases). Germline values: CDR1 DFQATT, CDR2 SNEGSKA (reference sequence). CDR3 length: 15 amino acids. V was pared by 5 bases and J by 0 bases, with 16 bases between. The CDR3 spells CSAPSTGTMNTEAFF. For the CDR3, the DNA is TGCAGTGCTCCATCAACCGGGACAATGAACACTGAAGCTTTCTTT.

This clonotype was recorded at least ten times. The V call is TRBV12-3 or TRBV12-4, the J call TRBJ2-3, with D uncertain. The CDR3 runs 13 residues. The germline V and J ends were trimmed by 4 bases and 5 bases, with 10 bases remaining between them. The CDR3 DNA reads as TGTGCCAGCAGTTGGCTGATAGGAGATACGCAGTATTTT. Translation: CASSWLIGDTQYF.

This clonotype has at least ten counts. The chain has TRBV5-6 and TRBJ2-2, with D perhaps TRBD1 (6 bases). V shed 2 bases and J shed 0 bases, with 11 bases lying between them. This CDR3 has 16 residues. Germline V gene lookup returns CDR1 SGHDT and CDR2 YYEEEE. CDR3 sequence: CASSLRDNANTGELFF. DNA for the CDR3: TGTGCCAGCAGCTTAAGGGACAACGCGAACACCGGGGAGCTGTTTTTT. The full variable domain, its missing parts supplied by reference TRBV5-6 and TRBJ2-2, is DAGVTQSPTHLIKTRGQQVTLRCSPKSGHDTVSWYQQALGQGPQFIFQYYEEEERQRGNFPDRFSGHQFPNYSSELNVNALLLGDSALYLCASSLRDNANTGELFFGEGSRLTVL.

This clonotype showed up many times. The chain has TRBV13 and TRBJ2-1; D is uncertain. Germline V gene sequence: CDR1 PRHDT, CDR2 FYEKMQ (reference sequence). The V end lost 5 bases, the J end lost 4 bases, and 6 bases lay between the germline ends. The CDR3 contains 12 residues. This CDR3 reads CASSRMYNEQFF. For the CDR3, the DNA is TGTGCCAGCAGCCGTATGTACAATGAGCAGTTCTTC. The whole variable domain, filled in from reference TRBV13 and TRBJ2-1, reads AAGVIQSPRHLIKEKRETATLKCYPIPRHDTVYWYQQGPGQDPQFLISFYEKMQSDKGSIPDRFSAQQFSDYHSELNMSSLELGDSALYFCASSRMYNEQFFGPGTRLTVL.

In its sample, this clonotype was seen many times. The chain carries TRBV7-3 and TRBJ1-5; D might be TRBD1 (5 bases). Deletions cut 3 bases from V and 4 bases from J, with 13 bases between. There are 15 residues in the CDR3. Looked up from germline, CDR1 is SGHTA and CDR2 is FQGTGA. The CDR3 sequence: CASSFREGWNQPQHF. The CDR3 DNA reads TGTGCCAGCAGCTTTCGGGAGGGGTGGAATCAGCCCCAGCATTTT.

This clonotype was counted a few times. The chain combines TRBV20-1 with TRBJ2-1; D might be TRBD2 (6 bases). This CDR3 spans 16 amino acids. Trimming took 5 bases from V and 0 from J, leaving 17 bases between them. Germline CDR1 DFQATT, CDR2 SNEGSKA (reference sequence). As DNA, the CDR3 is TGCAGTGCTGGCCAACTAGCTGCGAGCTCCTACAATGAGCAGTTCTTC. Translating gives CSAGQLAASSYNEQFF.

This clonotype was found a few times. The V call is TRBV4-1, the J call TRBJ1-1; D gene unclear. The germline gives CDR1 MGHRA, CDR2 YSYEKL. V gave up 6 bases and J gave up 1 base, with 12 bases separating them. This CDR3 contains 14 residues. DNA for the CDR3: TGCGCCAGCAGTCCACGTGGGGAGAACACTGAAGCTTTCTTT. This codes for CASSPRGENTEAFF.

Ten or more counts support this clonotype. The gene calls are TRBV2 and TRBJ2-7; 9 nucleotides align to TRBD1. The CDR3 length is 13 residues. V dropped 8 bases and J dropped 7; count of bases not matched to a gene: 9. CDR1 SNHLY and CDR2 FYNNEI come from the germline V gene. The DNA for the CDR3 is TGTGCCAGCGGCCGGACAGGGGCATGGGAGCAGTACTTC. Its translation: CASGRTGAWEQYF.

At least ten counts were recorded for this clonotype. The chain couples TRBV27 to TRBJ2-3; TRBD2 matches at 7 bases. The CDR3 has 17 residues. Germline CDR1 and CDR2: MNHEY and SMNVEV (reference sequence). J lost 4 bases, V lost 5 bases, and 15 bases had no gene match. CDR3 amino acids: CASSPSQKRGMADTQYF. The DNA for the CDR3 is TGTGCCAGCAGTCCCTCTCAAAAGCGGGGAATGGCAGATACGCAGTATTTT.

Note on this clonotype: Possible read error: a much larger clone is one base away. The chain joins TRBV28 to TRBJ2-4; D is perhaps TRBD2 (6 bases). CDR3 length: 16 residues. Germline V CDR1 and CDR2: MDHEN, SYDVKM. For the CDR3, the DNA is TGTGCCAGCGCCCCCTTTGGTGCCGGGGGACTTTCCGGCCCGTTCTTC. Translation: CASAPFGAGGLSGPFF.

This clonotype was seen at least ten times. J is TRBJ1-1 and V is TRBV15; possibly TRBD1 for D (5 bases). Germline V gene sequence: CDR1 LNHNV, CDR2 YYDKDF (reference sequence). V was trimmed by 5 bases and J by 3 bases, leaving 25 bases between them. CDR3 length: 18 amino acids. The CDR3 spells CATSPLTGRGHLDTEAFF. For the CDR3, the DNA is TGTGCCACCAGCCCCTTGACGGGACGAGGCCATTTAGACACTGAAGCTTTCTTT.

This clonotype was seen repeatedly, ten times or more. The gene calls are TRBV7-9 and TRBJ2-7, with a weak D call TRBD2 (5 bases). The CDR3 has 15 residues. Trimming pared 1 base from V and 1 base from J, leaving 11 bases between. Germline values: CDR1 SEHNR, CDR2 FQNEAQ (reference sequence). CDR3 nucleotides: TGTGCCAGCAGCTTAGAGGACTCTAGGTCCTACGAGCAGTACTTC. Its protein product is CASSLEDSRSYEQYF.

This clonotype was counted many times. The gene calls are TRBV14 and TRBJ2-7, with 9 bases lining up with TRBD2. CDR3 length: 15 amino acids. V gave up 6 bases and J gave up 3 bases; unmatched junction bases: 9. Germline loops: CDR1 SGHDN, CDR2 FVKESK. The CDR3 spells CASRRASGMNYEQYF. For the CDR3, the DNA is TGTGCCAGCAGGCGCGCTAGCGGGATGAACTACGAGCAGTACTTC.

This clonotype has more than one count but fewer than ten. This chain links TRBV20-1 with TRBJ2-1; D tentatively fits TRBD1 or TRBD2 (6 bases each). V gave up 6 bases and J gave up 3 bases, with 15 bases separating them. Germline CDR1 and CDR2: DFQATT and SNEGSKA (reference sequence). This CDR3 is built from 14 residues. CDR3 DNA sequence: TGCAGTGCCATTAAGGGGGGCCTCTACAATGAGCAGTTCTTC. Residues: CSAIKGGLYNEQFF.

In this sample, this clonotype turned up many times. The chain links TRBV20-1 to TRBJ2-1; 9 positions match TRBD2. Germline values: CDR1 DFQATT, CDR2 SNEGSKA (reference sequence). V gave up 1 base and J gave up 0 bases; unmatched junction bases: 4. The CDR3 consists of 16 residues. CDR3 DNA: TGCAGTGCTAGAGCCAGCGGGGGGAGCTCCTACAATGAGCAGTTCTTC. Its protein product is CSARASGGSSYNEQFF.

Details on this clonotype: Sequence at one end of the junction differs from germline and may be a read error. The V call is TRBV7-3, the J call TRBJ2-4; 7 positions match TRBD2. CDR3 size: 17 residues. The V gene's germline CDR1 is SGHTA and CDR2 FQGTGA. CDR3 loop: CASSQDLRGSDGDIQYF. The CDR3 region has the DNA TGCGCCAGCAGCCAAGACTTGCGGGGGTCGGACGGGGACATTCAGTACTTC.

This clonotype has just a few counts. V and J are TRBV3-1 and TRBJ2-3, with D perhaps matching TRBD1 (5 bases). V dropped 1 base and J dropped 2 bases, with 19 bases sitting between them. This CDR3 is built from 18 residues. The germline V gene encodes CDR1 LGHDT and CDR2 YNNKEL (reference sequence). The DNA of the CDR3 is TGTGCCAGCAGCCAAGGACTTCCACAGGCGTACAACACAGATACGCAGTATTTT. The encoded protein is CASSQGLPQAYNTDTQYF.

This clonotype has ten or more counts. The chain has TRBV7-2 and TRBJ2-2; a possible D gene is TRBD2 (5 bases). Trimming shortened V by 3 bases and J by 0 bases, and 8 bases separated the two germline ends. The germline V gene has CDR1 SGHTA and CDR2 FQGNSA. This CDR3 region has 15 residues. CDR3 residues: CASSFGITNTGELFF. The CDR3 region has the DNA TGTGCCAGCAGCTTCGGGATTACGAACACCGGGGAGCTGTTTTTT.